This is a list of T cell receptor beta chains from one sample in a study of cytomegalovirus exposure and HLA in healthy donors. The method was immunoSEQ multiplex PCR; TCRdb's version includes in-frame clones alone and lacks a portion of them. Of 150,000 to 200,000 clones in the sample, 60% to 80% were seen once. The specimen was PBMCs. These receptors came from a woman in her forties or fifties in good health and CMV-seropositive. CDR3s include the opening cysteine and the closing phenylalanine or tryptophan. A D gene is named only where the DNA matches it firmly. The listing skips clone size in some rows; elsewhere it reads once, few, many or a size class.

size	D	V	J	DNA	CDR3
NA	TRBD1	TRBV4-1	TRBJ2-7	TGCGCCAGCAGCCGAGGGGACAGGGGTTCCTACGAGCAGTACTTC	CASSRGDRGSYEQYF
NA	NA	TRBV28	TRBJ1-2	TGTGCCAGCAGCTCCCCTGGGAGCCTTTATGGCTACACCTTC	CASSSPGSLYGYTF
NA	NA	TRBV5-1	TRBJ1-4	TGCGCCAGCAGCAAAGACCCCTTTACAGCAACTAATGAAAAACTGTTTTTT	CASSKDPFTATNEKLFF
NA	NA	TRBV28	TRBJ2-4	TGTGCCAGCAGTTTAGGGGCAGGGGGGCGCGGCATTCAGTACTTC	CASSLGAGGRGIQYF
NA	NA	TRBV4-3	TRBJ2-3	TGCGCCAGCAGCCAAAATGTTGCAGCGGATACGCAGTATTTT	CASSQNVAADTQYF
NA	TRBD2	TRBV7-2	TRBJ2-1	TGTGCCAGCAGCCCCAAACTAGCGGGGGGGCCGCATGAGCAGTTCTTC	CASSPKLAGGPHEQFF
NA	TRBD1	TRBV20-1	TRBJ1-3	TGCAGTGGGACAGGAGGAAACACCATATATTTT	CSGTGGNTIYF
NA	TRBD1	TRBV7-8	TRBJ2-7	TGTGCCAGCAGCTTAGTTGGATCCGGGACAGGGTCCTACGAGCAGTACTTC	CASSLVGSGTGSYEQYF
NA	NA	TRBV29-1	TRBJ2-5	TGCAGCGTCCGAGAGGGTCAGGAGACCCAGTACTTC	CSVREGQETQYF
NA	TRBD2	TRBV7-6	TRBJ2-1	TGTGCCAGCAGTCCTCGCCCAGCGGGATTTGGCGATGAGCAGTTCTTC	CASSPRPAGFGDEQFF
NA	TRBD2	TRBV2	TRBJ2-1	TGTGCCAGGGGCGGGACTAGCGTAACCAATGAGCAGTTCTTC	CARGGTSVTNEQFF
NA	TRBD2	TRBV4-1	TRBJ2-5	TGCGCCAGCAGCCAATCTGGGGCTAGCGGGGGGGATCCCCGAGAGACCCAGTACTTC	CASSQSGASGGDPRETQYF
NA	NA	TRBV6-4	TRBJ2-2	TGTGCCAGCAGTGATGGACAGGGGGAGCTGTTTTTT	CASSDGQGELFF
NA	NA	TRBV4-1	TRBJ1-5	TGCGCCAGCAGCCAAGATTTGGGGGGGCGCAGTCAGCCCCAGCATTTT	CASSQDLGGRSQPQHF
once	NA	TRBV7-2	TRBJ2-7	TGTGCCAGCAGCCCCCAACAGCTTTCCTACGAGCAGTACTTC	CASSPQQLSYEQYF
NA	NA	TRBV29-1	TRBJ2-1	TGCAGCGAGAGGCTATCCGATGAGCAGTTCTTC	CSERLSDEQFF
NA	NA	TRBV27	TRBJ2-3	TGTGCCAGCAGTTGGGGCTCCACAGATACGCAGTATTTT	CASSWGSTDTQYF
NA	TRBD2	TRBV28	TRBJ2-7	TGTGCCAGCAGTTTCCGGGGCGGGAGCTCCTACGAGCAGTACTTC	CASSFRGGSSYEQYF
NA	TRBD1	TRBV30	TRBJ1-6	TGTGCCTGGAGTACGGGACAGGGGGGTTCACCCCTCCACTTT	CAWSTGQGGSPLHF
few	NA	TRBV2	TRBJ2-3	TGTGCCACCAAGGAGGAGTCCCAGTCCTCGCAGTATTTT	CATKEESQSSQYF
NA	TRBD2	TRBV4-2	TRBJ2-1	TGTGCCAGCAGCCAAGAAGGGTGGACTAGCGGGAGTTTGGGTGAGCAGTTCTTC	CASSQEGWTSGSLGEQFF
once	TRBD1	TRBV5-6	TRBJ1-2	TGTGCCAGCGTGAGGGACAGGGAGAACTATGGCTACACCTTC	CASVRDRENYGYTF
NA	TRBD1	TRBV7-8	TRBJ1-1	TGTGCCAGCAGACGCACAGGGGATGAAGCTTTCTTT	CASRRTGDEAFF
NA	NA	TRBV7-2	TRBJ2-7	TGTGCCAGCAGCTTAGTGGCGGGGAACGAGCAGTACTTC	CASSLVAGNEQYF
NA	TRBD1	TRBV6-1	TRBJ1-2	TGTGCCAGCAGCCACCGGGACAGGGAGGGTGGCTACACCTTC	CASSHRDREGGYTF
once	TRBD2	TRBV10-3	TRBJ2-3	TGTGCCATCAGAGGGACTAGCGGGGGCACAGATACGCAGTATTTT	CAIRGTSGGTDTQYF
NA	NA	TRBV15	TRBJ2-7	TGTGCCACCAGCAGACAGGACTCCTACGAGCAGTACTTC	CATSRQDSYEQYF
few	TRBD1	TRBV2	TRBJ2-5	TGTGCCAGCAGTGAAGCGGGACAGGAGTACCAAGAGACCCAGTACTTC	CASSEAGQEYQETQYF
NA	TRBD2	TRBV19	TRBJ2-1	TGTGCCAGTAGTATGGCGGGGGTCAGAGAGCAGTTCTTC	CASSMAGVREQFF
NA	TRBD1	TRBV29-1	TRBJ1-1	TGCAGCGCCGACAGGGACTCCAACACTGAAGCTTTCTTT	CSADRDSNTEAFF
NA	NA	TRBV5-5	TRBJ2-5	TGTGCCAGCAGCTTGTGGGCCCCCCAAGAGACCCAGTACTTC	CASSLWAPQETQYF
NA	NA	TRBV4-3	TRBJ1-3	TGCGCCAGCAGCCAGGCCGCGGGCTTTGGAAACACCATATATTTT	CASSQAAGFGNTIYF
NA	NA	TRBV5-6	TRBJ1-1	TGTGCCAGCAGCTCCGATTATAGTCCAGGGTCTGAAGCTTTCTTT	CASSSDYSPGSEAFF
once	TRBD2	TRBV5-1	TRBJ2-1	TGCGCCAGCAGCTTGGCTAGCGGGGGGATTAATGAGCAGTTCTTC	CASSLASGGINEQFF
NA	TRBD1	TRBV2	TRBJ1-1	TGTGCCAGCAGTAAAGACGGACAGGTTGAAGCTTTCTTT	CASSKDGQVEAFF
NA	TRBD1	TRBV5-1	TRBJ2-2	TGCGCCAGCAGCCGAACAGGGGGCGCGAACACCGGGGAGCTGTTTTTT	CASSRTGGANTGELFF
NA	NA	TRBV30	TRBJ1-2	TGTGCCTGGCTACGCAGGGATGGCTACACCTTC	CAWLRRDGYTF
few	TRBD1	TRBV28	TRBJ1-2	TGTGCCAGCAGTTCCTTCGGACAGGCGAACCCTAACTATGGCTACACCTTC	CASSSFGQANPNYGYTF
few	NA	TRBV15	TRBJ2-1	TGTGCCACCAGCAGAGCCGGGTCCCGCCCCTACAATGAGCAGTTCTTC	CATSRAGSRPYNEQFF
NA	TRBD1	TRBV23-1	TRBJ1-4	TGCGCCAGCAGTCCGGGGACAGGGGGGAATAGGACTGAAAAACTGTTTTTT	CASSPGTGGNRTEKLFF
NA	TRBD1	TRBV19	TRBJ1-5	TGTGCCAGTAGAGAGACAGGGTGGAATCAGCCCCAGCATTTT	CASRETGWNQPQHF
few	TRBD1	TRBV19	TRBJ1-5	TGTGCCAGTAGAGGGACAGGGGGGATTCAGCCCCAGCATTTT	CASRGTGGIQPQHF
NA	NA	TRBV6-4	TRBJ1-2	TGTGCCAGCAGATCACCAATTCTAGGACAACCCAACTATGGCTACACCTTC	CASRSPILGQPNYGYTF
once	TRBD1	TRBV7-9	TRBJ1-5	TGTGCCAGCAGCTACGGTGGGACAGACATACCCCAGCATTTT	CASSYGGTDIPQHF
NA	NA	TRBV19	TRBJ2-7	TGTGCCAGTAGCACCATCGTTGGGGGAGGATACGAGCAGTACTTC	CASSTIVGGGYEQYF
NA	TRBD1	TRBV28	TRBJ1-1	TGTGCCAGCAGCGGACAGGACGTGCGGAACACTGAAGCTTTCTTT	CASSGQDVRNTEAFF
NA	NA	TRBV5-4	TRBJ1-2	TGTGCCAGCAGCTTCGACTGGGACTATGGCTACACCTTC	CASSFDWDYGYTF
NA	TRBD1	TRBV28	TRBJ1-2	TGTGCCAGCAGGCCTGGGACAGGCTATGGCTACACCTTC	CASRPGTGYGYTF
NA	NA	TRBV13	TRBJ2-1	TGTGCCAGCAGCGCAAAGGGGCAACGTTACAATGAGCAGTTCTTC	CASSAKGQRYNEQFF
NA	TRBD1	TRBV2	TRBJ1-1	TGTGCCAGCAGGGACTTGACAGGGGAAAGGGAAGCTTTCTTT	CASRDLTGEREAFF
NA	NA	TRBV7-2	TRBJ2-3	TGTGCCAGCAGCCGGGACTTATCCACAGATACGCAGTATTTT	CASSRDLSTDTQYF
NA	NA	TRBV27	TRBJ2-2	TGTGCCAGCCGGGGTAGAACGAACACCGGGGAGCTGTTTTTT	CASRGRTNTGELFF
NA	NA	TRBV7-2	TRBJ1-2	TGTGCCAGCAGCTTGGGGGCGGACGGGCCCCTACTTTATGGCTACACCTTC	CASSLGADGPLLYGYTF
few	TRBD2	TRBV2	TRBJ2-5	TGTGCCAGCAGAGGTCTAGCGGGAGGCCAAGAGACCCAGTACTTC	CASRGLAGGQETQYF
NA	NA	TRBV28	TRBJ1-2	TGTGCCAGCAGTGCGCCAGGGGTGTCCTATGGCTACACCTTC	CASSAPGVSYGYTF
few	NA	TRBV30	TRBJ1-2	TGTGCCTGGAACCTTAGGCGGTTGTACTATGGCTACACCTTC	CAWNLRRLYYGYTF
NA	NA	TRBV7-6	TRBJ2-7	TGTGCCAGCAGCCTAGAGCGGAACTCCTACGAGCAGTACTTC	CASSLERNSYEQYF
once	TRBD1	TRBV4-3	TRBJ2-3	TGCGCCAGCAGCCAATCCTTGGCCAGGGGGACGCAGTATTTT	CASSQSLARGTQYF
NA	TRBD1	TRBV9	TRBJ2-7	TGTGCCAGCAGCGTCACAGGGGTTTCCTACGAGCAGTACTTC	CASSVTGVSYEQYF
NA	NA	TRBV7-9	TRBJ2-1	TGTGCCAGCAGCTACCTCCTGAGGGGGACATCCTACAATGAGCAGTTCTTC	CASSYLLRGTSYNEQFF